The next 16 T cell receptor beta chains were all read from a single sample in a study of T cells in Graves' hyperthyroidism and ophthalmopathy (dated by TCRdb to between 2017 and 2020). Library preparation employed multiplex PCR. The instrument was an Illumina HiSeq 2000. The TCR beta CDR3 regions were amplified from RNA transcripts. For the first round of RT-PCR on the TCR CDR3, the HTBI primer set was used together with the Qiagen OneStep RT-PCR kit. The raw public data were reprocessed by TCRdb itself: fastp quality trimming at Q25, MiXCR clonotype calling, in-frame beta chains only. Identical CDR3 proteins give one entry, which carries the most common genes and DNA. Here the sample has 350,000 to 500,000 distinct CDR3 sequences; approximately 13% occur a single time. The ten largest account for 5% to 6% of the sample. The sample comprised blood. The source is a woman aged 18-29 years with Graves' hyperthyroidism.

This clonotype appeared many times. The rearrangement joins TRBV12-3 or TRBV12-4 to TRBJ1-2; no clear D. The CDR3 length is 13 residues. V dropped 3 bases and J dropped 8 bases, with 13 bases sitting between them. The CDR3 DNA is TGTGCCAGCAGTTTCGGAACCTACGAGGGCTACACCTTC. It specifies CASSFGTYEGYTF.

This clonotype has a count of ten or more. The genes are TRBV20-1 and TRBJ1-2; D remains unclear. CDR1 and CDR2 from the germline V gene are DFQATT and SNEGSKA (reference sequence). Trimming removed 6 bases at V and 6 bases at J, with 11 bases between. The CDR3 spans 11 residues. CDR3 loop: CSATAGHGYTF. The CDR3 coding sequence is TGCAGTGCGACCGCCGGACATGGCTACACCTTC.

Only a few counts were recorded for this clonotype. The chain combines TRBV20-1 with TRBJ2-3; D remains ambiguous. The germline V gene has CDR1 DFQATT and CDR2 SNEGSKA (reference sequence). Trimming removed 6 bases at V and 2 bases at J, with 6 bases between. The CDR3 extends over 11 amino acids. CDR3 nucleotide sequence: TGCAGTGCCATCCCCACAGATACGCAGTATTTT. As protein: CSAIPTDTQYF.

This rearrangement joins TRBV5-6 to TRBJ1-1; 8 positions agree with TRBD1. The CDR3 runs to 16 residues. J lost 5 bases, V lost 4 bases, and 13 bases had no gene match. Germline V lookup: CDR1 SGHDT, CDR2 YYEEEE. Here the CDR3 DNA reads TGTGCCAGCAGCCTGCAGGGGGCCCTCTTCGGGACTGAAGCTTTCTTT. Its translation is CASSLQGALFGTEAFF.

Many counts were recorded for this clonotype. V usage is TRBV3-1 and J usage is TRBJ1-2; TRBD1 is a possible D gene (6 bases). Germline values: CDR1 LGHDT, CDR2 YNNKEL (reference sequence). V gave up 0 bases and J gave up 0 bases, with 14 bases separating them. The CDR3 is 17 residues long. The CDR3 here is CASSQDIRRTANYGYTF. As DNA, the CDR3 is TGTGCCAGCAGCCAAGATATTCGCAGGACAGCTAACTATGGCTACACCTTC.

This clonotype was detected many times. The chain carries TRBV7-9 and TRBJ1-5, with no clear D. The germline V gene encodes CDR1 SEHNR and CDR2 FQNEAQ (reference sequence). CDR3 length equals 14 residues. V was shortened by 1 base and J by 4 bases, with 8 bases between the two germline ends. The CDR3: CASSLGPGNQPQHF. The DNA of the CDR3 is TGTGCCAGCAGCTTAGGACCGGGGAATCAGCCCCAGCATTTT.

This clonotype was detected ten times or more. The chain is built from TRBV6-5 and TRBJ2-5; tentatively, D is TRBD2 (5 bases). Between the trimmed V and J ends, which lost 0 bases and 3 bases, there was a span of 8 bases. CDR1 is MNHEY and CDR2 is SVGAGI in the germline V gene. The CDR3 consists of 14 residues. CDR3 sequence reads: CASSYSRAEETQYF. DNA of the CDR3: TGTGCCAGCAGTTACTCGAGGGCCGAAGAGACCCAGTACTTC.

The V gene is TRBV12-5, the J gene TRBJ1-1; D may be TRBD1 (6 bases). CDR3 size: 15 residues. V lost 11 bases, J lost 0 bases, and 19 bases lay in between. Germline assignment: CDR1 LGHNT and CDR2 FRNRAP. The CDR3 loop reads CAGTITGDMNTEAFF. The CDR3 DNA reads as TGTGCTGGGACAATCACCGGAGACATGAACACTGAAGCTTTCTTT.

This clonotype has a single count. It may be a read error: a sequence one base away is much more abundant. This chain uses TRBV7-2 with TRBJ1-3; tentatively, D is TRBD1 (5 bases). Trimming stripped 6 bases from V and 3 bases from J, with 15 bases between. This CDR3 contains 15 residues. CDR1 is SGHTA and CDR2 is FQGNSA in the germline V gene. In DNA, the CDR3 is TGTGCCAGCAGAACCGGGACTGCTGGTGGAAACACCATATATTTT. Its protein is CASRTGTAGGNTIYF.

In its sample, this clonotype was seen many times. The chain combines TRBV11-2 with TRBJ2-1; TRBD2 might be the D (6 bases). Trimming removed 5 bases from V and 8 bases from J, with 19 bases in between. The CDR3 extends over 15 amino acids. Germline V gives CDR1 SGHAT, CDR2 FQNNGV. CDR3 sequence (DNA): TGTGCCAGCAGCGCCGGAGGGGATGGCGCCGATGAGCAGTTCTTC. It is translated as CASSAGGDGADEQFF.

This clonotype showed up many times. The CDR3 DNA reads TGTGCCAGCAGCTTAGACAGTGGCAATCAGCCCCAGCATTTT. Translated, it gives CASSLDSGNQPQHF. The chain couples TRBV11-2 to TRBJ1-5; D unclear. This CDR3 has 14 residues. Between the trimmed V and J ends, which lost 0 bases and 2 bases, there was a span of 5 bases. Looked up from germline, CDR1 is SGHAT and CDR2 is FQNNGV.

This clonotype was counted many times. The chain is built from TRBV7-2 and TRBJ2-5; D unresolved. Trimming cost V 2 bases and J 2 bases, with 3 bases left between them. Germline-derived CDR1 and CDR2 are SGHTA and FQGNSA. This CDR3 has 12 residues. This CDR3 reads CASSLTQETQYF. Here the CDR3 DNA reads TGTGCCAGCAGCTTAACTCAAGAGACCCAGTACTTC.

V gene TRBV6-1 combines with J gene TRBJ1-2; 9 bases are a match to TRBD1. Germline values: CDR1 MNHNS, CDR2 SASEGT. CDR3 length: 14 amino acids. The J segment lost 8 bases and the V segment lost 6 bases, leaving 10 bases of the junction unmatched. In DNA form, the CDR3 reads TGTGCCAGCAGCACACGGGACAGGGTCCCCGGCTACACCTTC. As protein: CASSTRDRVPGYTF.

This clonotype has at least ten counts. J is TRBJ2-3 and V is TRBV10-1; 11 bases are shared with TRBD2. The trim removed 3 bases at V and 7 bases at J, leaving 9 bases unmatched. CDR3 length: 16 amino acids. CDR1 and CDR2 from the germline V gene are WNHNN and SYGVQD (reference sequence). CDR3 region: CASSDPAGTSGNTQYF. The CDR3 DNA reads TGCGCCAGCAGTGACCCCGCCGGGACTAGCGGAAATACGCAGTATTTT.

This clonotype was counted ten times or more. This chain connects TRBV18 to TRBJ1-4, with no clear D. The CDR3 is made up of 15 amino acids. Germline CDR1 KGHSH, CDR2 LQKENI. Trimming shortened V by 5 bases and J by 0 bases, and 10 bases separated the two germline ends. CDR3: CASSSTLATNEKLFF. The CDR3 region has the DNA TGTGCCAGCTCAAGTACCCTTGCAACTAATGAAAAACTGTTTTTT.

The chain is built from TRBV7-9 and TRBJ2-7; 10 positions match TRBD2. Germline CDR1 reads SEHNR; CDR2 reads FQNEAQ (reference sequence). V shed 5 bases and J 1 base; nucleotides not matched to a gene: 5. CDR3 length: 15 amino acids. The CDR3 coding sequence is TGTGCCAGCAGCCATCTAGCGGGAGTGTCCTACGAGCAGTACTTC. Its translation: CASSHLAGVSYEQYF.